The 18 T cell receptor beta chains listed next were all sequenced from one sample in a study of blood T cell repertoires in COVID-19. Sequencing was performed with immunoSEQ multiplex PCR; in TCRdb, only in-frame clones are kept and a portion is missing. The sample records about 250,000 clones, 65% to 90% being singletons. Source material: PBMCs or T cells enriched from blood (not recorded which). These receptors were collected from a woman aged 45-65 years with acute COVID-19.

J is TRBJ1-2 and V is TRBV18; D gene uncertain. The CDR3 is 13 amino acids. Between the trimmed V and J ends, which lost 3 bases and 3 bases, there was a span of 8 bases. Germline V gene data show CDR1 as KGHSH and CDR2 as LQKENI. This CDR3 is CASSPDGDYGYTF. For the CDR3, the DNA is TGTGCCAGCTCACCCGACGGAGACTATGGCTACACCTTC.

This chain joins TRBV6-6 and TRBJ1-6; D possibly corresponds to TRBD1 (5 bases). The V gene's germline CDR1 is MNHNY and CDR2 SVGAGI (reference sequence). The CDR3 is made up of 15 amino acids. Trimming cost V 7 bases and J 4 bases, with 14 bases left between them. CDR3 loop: CASISQQAYNSPLHF. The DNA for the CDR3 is TGTGCCAGCATCTCCCAACAGGCTTATAATTCACCCCTCCACTTT.

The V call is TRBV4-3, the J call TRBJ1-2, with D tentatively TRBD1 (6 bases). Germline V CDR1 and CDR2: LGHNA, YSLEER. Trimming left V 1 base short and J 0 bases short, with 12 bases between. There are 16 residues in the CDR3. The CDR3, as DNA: TGCGCCAGCAGCCAAGGGGATTGGGACACTAACTATGGCTACACCTTC. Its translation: CASSQGDWDTNYGYTF.

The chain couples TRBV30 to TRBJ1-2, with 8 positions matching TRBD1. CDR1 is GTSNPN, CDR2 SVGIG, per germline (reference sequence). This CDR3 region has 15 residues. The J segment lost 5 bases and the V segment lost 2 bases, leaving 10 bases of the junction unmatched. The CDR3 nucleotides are TGTGCCTGGAGTCAAATAGAACAGGGGGTGTATGGCTACACCTTC. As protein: CAWSQIEQGVYGYTF.

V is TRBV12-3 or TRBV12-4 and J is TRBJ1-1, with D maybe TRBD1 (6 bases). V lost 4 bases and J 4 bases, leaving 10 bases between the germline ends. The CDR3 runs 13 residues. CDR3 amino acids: CASSWNRVTEAFF. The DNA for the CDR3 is TGTGCCAGCAGTTGGAACAGGGTCACTGAAGCTTTCTTT.

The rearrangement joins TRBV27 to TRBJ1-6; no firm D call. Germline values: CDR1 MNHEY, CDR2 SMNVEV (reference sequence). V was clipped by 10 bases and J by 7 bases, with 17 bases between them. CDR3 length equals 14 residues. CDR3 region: CATMEVTPNSPLHF. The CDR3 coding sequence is TGTGCCACCATGGAGGTTACTCCCAATTCACCCCTCCACTTT.

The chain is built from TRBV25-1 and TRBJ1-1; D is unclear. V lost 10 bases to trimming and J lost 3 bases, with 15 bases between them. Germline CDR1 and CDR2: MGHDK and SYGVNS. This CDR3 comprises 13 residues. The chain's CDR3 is CATGLDGYTEAFF. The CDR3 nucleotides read TGTGCCACGGGTCTGGATGGTTACACTGAAGCTTTCTTT.

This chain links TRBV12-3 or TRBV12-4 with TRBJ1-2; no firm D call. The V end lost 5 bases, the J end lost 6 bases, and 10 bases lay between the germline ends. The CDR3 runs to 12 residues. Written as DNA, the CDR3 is TGTGCCAGCAGTCTTTTTGGGCATGGCTACACCTTC. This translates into CASSLFGHGYTF.

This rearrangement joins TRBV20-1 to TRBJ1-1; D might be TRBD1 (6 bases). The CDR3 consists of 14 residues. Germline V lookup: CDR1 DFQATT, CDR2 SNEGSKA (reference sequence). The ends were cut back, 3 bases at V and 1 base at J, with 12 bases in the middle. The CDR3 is CSASAGHQNTEAFF. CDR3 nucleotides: TGCAGTGCTAGTGCGGGACATCAGAACACTGAAGCTTTCTTT.

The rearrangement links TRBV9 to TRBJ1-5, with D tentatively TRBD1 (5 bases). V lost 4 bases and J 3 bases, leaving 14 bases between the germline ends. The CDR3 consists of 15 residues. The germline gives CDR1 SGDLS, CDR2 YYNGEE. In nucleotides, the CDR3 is TGTGCCAGCAGCCCTTCTTCAGGGCTCAATCAGCCCCAGCATTTT. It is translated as CASSPSSGLNQPQHF. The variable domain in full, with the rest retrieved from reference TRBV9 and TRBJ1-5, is DSGVTQTPKHLITATGQRVTLRCSPRSGDLSVYWYQQSLDQGLQFLIQYYNGEERAKGNILERFSAQQFPDLHSELNLSSLELGDSALYFCASSPSSGLNQPQHFGDGTRLSIL.

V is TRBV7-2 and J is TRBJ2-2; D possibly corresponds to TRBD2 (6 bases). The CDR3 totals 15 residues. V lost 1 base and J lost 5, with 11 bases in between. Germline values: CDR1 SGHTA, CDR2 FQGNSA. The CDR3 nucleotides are TGTGCCAGCAGCTTAGTAGCGGAGGGGACCGGGGAGCTGTTTTTT. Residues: CASSLVAEGTGELFF.

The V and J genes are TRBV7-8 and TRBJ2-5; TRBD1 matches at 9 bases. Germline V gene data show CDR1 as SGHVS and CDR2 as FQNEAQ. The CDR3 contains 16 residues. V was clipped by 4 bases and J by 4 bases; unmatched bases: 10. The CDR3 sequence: CASSSMGPGQGETQYF. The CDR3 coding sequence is TGTGCCAGCAGCTCCATGGGTCCGGGACAGGGAGAGACCCAGTACTTC.

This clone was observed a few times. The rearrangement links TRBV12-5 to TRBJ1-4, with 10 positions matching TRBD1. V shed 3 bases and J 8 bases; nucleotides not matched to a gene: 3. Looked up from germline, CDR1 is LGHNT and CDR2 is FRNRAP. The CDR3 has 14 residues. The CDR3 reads CASGFGTGVEKLFF. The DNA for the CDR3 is TGTGCTAGTGGTTTCGGGACAGGGGTCGAAAAACTGTTTTTT.

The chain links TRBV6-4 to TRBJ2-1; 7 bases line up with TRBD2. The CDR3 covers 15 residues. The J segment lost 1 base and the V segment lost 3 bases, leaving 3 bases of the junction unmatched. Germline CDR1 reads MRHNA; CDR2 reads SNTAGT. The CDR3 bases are TGTGCCAGCAGTGAATTGGGGGGGTCCTACAATGAGCAGTTCTTC. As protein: CASSELGGSYNEQFF.

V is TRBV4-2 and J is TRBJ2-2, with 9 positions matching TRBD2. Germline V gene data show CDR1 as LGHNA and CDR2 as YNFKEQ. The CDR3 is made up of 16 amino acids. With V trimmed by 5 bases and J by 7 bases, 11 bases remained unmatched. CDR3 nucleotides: TGTGCCAGCAGCTCCCGAGGGCTAGCGGGGATCGGGGAGCTGTTTTTT. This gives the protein CASSSRGLAGIGELFF.

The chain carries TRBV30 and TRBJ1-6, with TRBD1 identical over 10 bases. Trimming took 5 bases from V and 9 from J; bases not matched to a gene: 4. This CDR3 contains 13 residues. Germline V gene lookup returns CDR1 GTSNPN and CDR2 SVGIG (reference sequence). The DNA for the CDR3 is TGTGCCTGGGTCGGGACAGGGGCTTCACCCCTCCACTTT. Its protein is CAWVGTGASPLHF. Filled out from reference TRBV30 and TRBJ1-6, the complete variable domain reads SQTIHQWPATLVQPVGSPLSLECTVEGTSNPNLYWYRQAAGRGLQLLFYSVGIGQISSEVPQNLSASRPQDRQFILSSKKLLLSDSGFYLCAWVGTGASPLHFGNGTRLTVT.

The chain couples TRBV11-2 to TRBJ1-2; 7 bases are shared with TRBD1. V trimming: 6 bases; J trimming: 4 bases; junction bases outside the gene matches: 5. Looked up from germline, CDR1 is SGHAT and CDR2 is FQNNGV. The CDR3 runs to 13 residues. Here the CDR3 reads CASSPDRAYGYTF. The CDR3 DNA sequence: TGTGCCAGCAGTCCTGACAGGGCCTATGGCTACACCTTC. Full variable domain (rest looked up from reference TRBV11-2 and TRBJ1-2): EAGVAQSPRYKIIEKRQSVAFWCNPISGHATLYWYQQILGQGPKLLIQFQNNGVVDDSQLPKDRFSAERLKGVDSTLKIQPAKLEDSAVYLCASSPDRAYGYTFGSGTRLTVV.

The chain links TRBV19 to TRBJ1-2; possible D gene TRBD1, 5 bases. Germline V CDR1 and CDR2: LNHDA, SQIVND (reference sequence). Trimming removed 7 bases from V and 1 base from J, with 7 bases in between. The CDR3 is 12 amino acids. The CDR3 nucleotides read TGTGCCAGTACCAGGGATAACTATGGCTACACCTTC. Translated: CASTRDNYGYTF.